This T cell receptor beta chain was identified during a study of cytomegalovirus exposure and HLA in healthy donors. In this sample, this clone turned up a few times. Its antigen remains unknown. V was pared by 1 base and J by 3 bases, with 6 bases between. CDR3 length equals 14 residues. From germline, CDR1 is MNHNS and CDR2 SASEGT. A multiplex PCR was run with 60 Vbeta primers and 13 Jbeta primers. The protocol was immunoSEQ multiplex PCR, while the TCRdb copy is restricted to in-frame clones and leaves out a portion. This repertoire shows about 99,000 clones, about three quarters found once; its top ten account for 5% to 6.5%. General study results and limits: Common viral pathogens seemed, in a later analysis, to connect with several of the most significant clusters. The sole available immune exposure information was CMV serostatus.

The gene calls are TRBV6-1 and TRBJ2-2, with TRBD1 as a possible D gene (6 bases). The sequence came from a man aged 55 to 70 in good health and CMV-seropositive. Sequenced input: PBMCs. The CDR3: CASSEGTDTGELFF. The CDR3 DNA reads as TGTGCCAGCAGTGAAGGGACAGACACCGGGGAGCTGTTTTTT.